This TCR beta chain was observed in a study of T-cell reconstitution after alpha-beta-depleted transplantation in children. Study-wide results and limits: The study reportedly traced alpha-beta T cells about two months after transplant to several hundred expanded graft clones. It was newly produced T cells that mostly accounted for T-cell counts and diversity one year after transplant.

Unique molecular identifiers were built into the TCRbeta library. A single record per CDR3 protein comes from TCRdb applying MiXCR to the PCR reads. The repertoire includes approximately 130,000 distinct CDR3 sequences, about 9.9% of them detected once, and about 25% sits in the top ten. V was cut by 7 bases and J by 6 bases, with 13 bases left in between. The CDR3 contains 12 residues. Germline assignment: CDR1 SQVTM and CDR2 ANQGSEA. This clonotype occurred a few times. What it binds is not known. The specimen was PBMCs, mostly from graft donor cells, collected 180 days after TCRalphabeta/CD19-depleted stem cell transplant. This receptor was obtained from a girl under two years old who had a stem cell transplant for combined immunodeficiency, so the T cells may come from the graft donor. V and J are TRBV29-1 and TRBJ2-1; D possibly corresponds to TRBD1 (6 bases). CDR3 DNA sequence: TGCAGCGGGGATAAAGGGGGCAATGAGCAGTTCTTC. Translated: CSGDKGGNEQFF.